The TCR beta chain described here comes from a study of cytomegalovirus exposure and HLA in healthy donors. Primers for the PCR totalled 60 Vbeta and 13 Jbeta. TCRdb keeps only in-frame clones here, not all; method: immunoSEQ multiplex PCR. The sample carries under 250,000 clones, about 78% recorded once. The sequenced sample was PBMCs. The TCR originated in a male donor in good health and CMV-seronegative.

The CDR3 loop is CASSFGAGRVGEQYF. The CDR3 DNA reads as TGTGCCAGCAGCTTCGGAGCGGGAAGGGTGGGCGAGCAGTACTTC. The genes are TRBV11-2 and TRBJ2-7; TRBD2 matches at 7 bases. This CDR3 has 15 amino acids. Trimming took 3 bases from V and 6 from J; bases not matched to a gene: 11. Germline CDR1 SGHAT, CDR2 FQNNGV.